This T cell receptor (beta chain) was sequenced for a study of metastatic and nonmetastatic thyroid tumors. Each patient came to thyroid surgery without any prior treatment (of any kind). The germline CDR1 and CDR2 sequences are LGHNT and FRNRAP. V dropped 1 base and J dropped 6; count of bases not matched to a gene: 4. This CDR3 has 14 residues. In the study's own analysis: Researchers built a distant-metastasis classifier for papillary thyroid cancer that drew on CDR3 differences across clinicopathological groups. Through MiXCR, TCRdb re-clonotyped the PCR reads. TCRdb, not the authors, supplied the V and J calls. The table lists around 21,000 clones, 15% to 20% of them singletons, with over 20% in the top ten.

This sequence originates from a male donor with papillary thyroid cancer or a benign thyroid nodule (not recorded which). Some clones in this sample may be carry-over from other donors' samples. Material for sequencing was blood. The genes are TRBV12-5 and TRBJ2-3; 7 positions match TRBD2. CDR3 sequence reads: CASGLGGSPDTQYF. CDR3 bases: TGTGCTAGTGGTTTGGGCGGGAGCCCCGATACGCAGTATTTT. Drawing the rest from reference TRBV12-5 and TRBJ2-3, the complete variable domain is DARVTQTPRHKVTEMGQEVTMRCQPILGHNTVFWYRQTMMQGLELLAYFRNRAPLDDSGMPKDRFSAEMPDATLATLKIQPSEPRDSAVYFCASGLGGSPDTQYFGPGTRLTVL.